Listed here are 5 T cell receptor beta chains from one sample, sequenced in a study of CXCR3-negative and CXCR3-positive naive CD8 T cells. The TRB cDNA libraries were prepared by 5' RACE with UMI labels. Reanalyzing the 5' RACE reads, TCRdb keeps one entry per CDR3 protein, without DNA. The sample includes roughly 71,000 distinct CDR3 sequences. Sequencing input: naive CXCR3- CD8+ T cells from blood. As for subset: CD45RO-CCR7+CD27+CD95- naive CD8+ T cells lacking CXCR3 (TNR3-). These receptors came from a human donor in good health. Some clones in this sample may be carry-over from other donors' samples.

The V call is TRBV6-5, the J call TRBJ2-7. The CDR3 length is 11 residues. Germline V CDR1 and CDR2: MNHEY, SVGAGI. CDR3 in amino acids: CASSYSPDLYF.

The chain has TRBV7-3 and TRBJ2-6. Germline values: CDR1 SGHTA, CDR2 FQGTGA. The CDR3 is 13 residues long. The chain's CDR3 is CASRDSGANVLTF.

CDR3 residues: CANVAWRLESRTDTQYF. The J gene is TRBJ2-3, the V gene TRBV10-2; TCRdb calls TRBD2, which cannot be checked without DNA. Germline lookup yields CDR1 WSHSY and CDR2 SAAADI. There are 17 residues in the CDR3.

The CDR3 here is CASSSPGLVYEQYF. The chain carries TRBV7-8 and TRBJ2-7; the TCRdb D gene call, TRBD2, has no DNA to confirm it. The germline V gene has CDR1 SGHVS and CDR2 FQNEAQ. There are 14 residues in the CDR3. Full variable domain (outside the CDR3, taken from reference TRBV7-8 and TRBJ2-7): GAGVSQSPRYKVAKRGQDVALRCDPISGHVSLFWYQQALGQGPEFLTYFQNEAQLDKSGLPSDRFFAERPEGSVSTLKIQRTQQEDSAVYLCASSSPGLVYEQYFGPGTRLTVT.

The chain couples TRBV12-3 or TRBV12-4 to TRBJ2-1; TCRdb's assignment of TRBD1 cannot be checked, as there is no DNA. CDR3 length equals 18 residues. The CDR3 spells CASSPLQQGFWTYNEQFF.